The TCR beta chain under discussion was sequenced for a study of cytomegalovirus exposure and HLA in healthy donors. Study-wide results and caveats: Sequencing likely caused a cluster of highly shared sequence variants. V- and J-gene trimming of TCR beta was linked (in a later analysis) to a missense DCLRE1C variant. Presence/absence comparisons presumed near-even sequencing depth among donors.

As regards this clone: The antigen remains unidentified.

PCR employed 60 Vbeta and 13 Jbeta primers. This table comes from immunoSEQ multiplex PCR, and its TCRdb copy is limited to in-frame clones, with some not included. The data contain 85,000 to 100,000 clones, around four fifths of them singletons. Looked up from germline, CDR1 is LGHNT and CDR2 is FRNRAP. The length of the CDR3 is 16 residues. The V end lost 3 bases, the J end lost 5 bases, and 16 bases lay between the germline ends. Sequencing used PBMCs. The receptor was derived from a man between 25 and 39 years old in good health and CMV-seronegative. The gene calls are TRBV12-5 and TRBJ2-2; D remains unclear. CDR3 region: CASGFVPSGWTGELFF. DNA of the CDR3: TGTGCTAGTGGTTTTGTGCCTTCAGGTTGGACCGGGGAGCTGTTTTTT.